Below are 21 T cell receptor beta chains sequenced from a single sample in a study of blood T cell repertoires in COVID-19. Sequencing was performed with immunoSEQ multiplex PCR; in TCRdb, only in-frame clones are kept and a portion is missing. The profile shows around 100,000 clones, approximately 84% of them singletons. The sequenced sample was peripheral blood. The receptors shown here come from a human donor in a cohort sampled during active COVID-19.

J is TRBJ2-1 and V is TRBV30; 9 bases match TRBD2. V dropped 2 bases and J dropped 4; count of bases not matched to a gene: 9. Germline values: CDR1 GTSNPN, CDR2 SVGIG (reference sequence). The CDR3 totals 16 residues. CDR3 in DNA: TGTGCCTGGAGTATAAGCGGGGGGATTTGGTACAATGAGCAGTTCTTC. Its translation: CAWSISGGIWYNEQFF.

The chain has TRBV4-1 and TRBJ2-1; possible D gene TRBD2, 6 bases. This CDR3 region has 15 residues. V dropped 1 base and J dropped 0 bases, with 7 bases sitting between them. Germline CDR1 reads MGHRA; CDR2 reads YSYEKL. CDR3 amino acids: CASSQGGVSYNEQFF. DNA for the CDR3: TGCGCCAGCAGCCAAGGGGGGGTCTCCTACAATGAGCAGTTCTTC.

This clone has just a few counts. The rearrangement uses TRBV19 and TRBJ2-7; tentative D call: TRBD2 (7 bases). The length of the CDR3 is 13 residues. From germline, CDR1 is LNHDA and CDR2 SQIVND (reference sequence). Trimming took 3 bases from V and 4 from J, leaving 10 bases between them. CDR3 protein: CASSMGGQYEQYF. The CDR3 bases are TGTGCCAGTAGTATGGGGGGGCAGTACGAGCAGTACTTC.

This clone was detected once. The V call is TRBV7-2, the J call TRBJ2-5; TRBD2 aligns across 7 bases. Germline loops: CDR1 SGHTA, CDR2 FQGNSA. V gave up 6 bases and J gave up 5 bases; unmatched junction bases: 15. The CDR3 totals 16 residues. CDR3 sequence reads: CASREQTGGASETQYF. CDR3 coding DNA: TGTGCCAGCAGGGAGCAAACGGGGGGAGCCTCGGAGACCCAGTACTTC.

J is TRBJ2-7 and V is TRBV5-1; TRBD2 agrees at 14 bases. With 3 bases clipped from V and 2 bases from J, the junction kept 10 bases outside the gene matches. Looked up from germline, CDR1 is SGHRS and CDR2 is YFSETQ. The CDR3 has 18 residues. CDR3 bases: TGCGCCAGCAGCTCTCGACTAGCGGGAGGGACAATCACCTACGAGCAGTACTTC. This encodes CASSSRLAGGTITYEQYF. Drawing the rest from reference TRBV5-1 and TRBJ2-7, the complete variable domain is KAGVTQTPRYLIKTRGQQVTLSCSPISGHRSVSWYQQTPGQGLQFLFEYFSETQRNKGNFPGRFSGRQFSNSRSEMNVSTLELGDSALYLCASSSRLAGGTITYEQYFGPGTRLTVT.

The gene calls are TRBV4-1 and TRBJ1-5; 10 bases are shared with TRBD1. V dropped 3 bases and J dropped 7; count of bases not matched to a gene: 0. Germline V gives CDR1 MGHRA, CDR2 YSYEKL. There are 13 residues in the CDR3. The CDR3 DNA is TGCGCCAGCAGCCAGACAGGGGGCCAGCCCCAGCATTTT. It codes for CASSQTGGQPQHF.

The chain recombines TRBV18 with TRBJ1-1; the D is unclear. Germline-derived CDR1 and CDR2 are KGHSH and LQKENI. The V end lost 3 bases, the J end lost 11 bases, and 13 bases lay between the germline ends. This CDR3 comprises 12 residues. Here the CDR3 DNA reads TGTGCCAGCTCACCTACGGAGGAGATGGCTTTCTTT. It encodes CASSPTEEMAFF.

The chain is built from TRBV5-1 and TRBJ2-3, with 8 nucleotides matching TRBD2. The CDR3 runs 15 residues. J was trimmed by 3 bases and V by 2 bases; bases with no gene match: 5. CDR1 and CDR2 from the germline V gene are SGHRS and YFSETQ. CDR3 nucleotides: TGCGCCAGCAGCTTAAGCGGGAGTCCGACAGATACGCAGTATTTT. Translated, it gives CASSLSGSPTDTQYF.

The CDR3 coding sequence is TGTGCCAGCCGAGGAGCGCGCAGCATCTCTGGGGCCAACGTCCTGACTTTC. As protein: CASRGARSISGANVLTF. This chain uses TRBV3-1 (or the pseudogene TRBV3-2) with TRBJ2-6; no reliable D call. This CDR3 has 17 residues. With 8 bases removed from V and 0 bases from J, the gap between germline ends came to 17 bases. Germline V gene sequence: CDR1 LGHDT, CDR2 YNNKEL (reference sequence).

The chain is built from TRBV9 and TRBJ1-3, with 8 bases lining up with TRBD1. The CDR3 has 14 residues. V dropped 7 bases and J dropped 0; count of bases not matched to a gene: 3. The germline V gene encodes CDR1 SGDLS and CDR2 YYNGEE. CDR3 sequence reads: CASGQGFSGNTIYF. The CDR3, as DNA: TGTGCCAGCGGACAGGGCTTCTCTGGAAACACCATATATTTT.

The genes are TRBV11-1 and TRBJ2-1; D perhaps matches TRBD2 (5 bases). V dropped 5 bases and J dropped 7 bases, with 15 bases sitting between them. Looked up from germline, CDR1 is SGHAT and CDR2 is FQDESV (reference sequence). The CDR3 contains 14 residues. The CDR3 DNA sequence: TGTGCCAGCAGCCTCGCCTGGACTGATAATGAGCAGTTCTTC. This sequence encodes CASSLAWTDNEQFF.

The chain is built from TRBV9 and TRBJ2-4; 8 nucleotides agree with TRBD1. The CDR3 length is 16 residues. The V and J ends lost 3 bases and 0 bases, in that order; junction bases with no gene match: 5. Germline CDR1 SGDLS, CDR2 YYNGEE. The CDR3 is CASSAQGALAKNIQYF. As DNA, the CDR3 is TGTGCCAGCAGCGCCCAGGGGGCCTTAGCCAAAAACATTCAGTACTTC. Full variable domain (rest looked up from reference TRBV9 and TRBJ2-4): DSGVTQTPKHLITATGQRVTLRCSPRSGDLSVYWYQQSLDQGLQFLIQYYNGEERAKGNILERFSAQQFPDLHSELNLSSLELGDSALYFCASSAQGALAKNIQYFGAGTRLSVL.

V usage is TRBV5-6 and J usage is TRBJ2-7, with TRBD2 matching over 8 bases. V gave up 5 bases and J gave up 1 base; unmatched junction bases: 5. The germline V gene has CDR1 SGHDT and CDR2 YYEEEE. The CDR3 has 14 amino acids. In nucleotides, the CDR3 is TGTGCCAGCAGTAGCGGGGCCACTTCCTACGAGCAGTACTTC. It is translated as CASSSGATSYEQYF.

This chain joins TRBV5-1 and TRBJ1-4; TRBD1 might be the D (6 bases). This CDR3 has 15 amino acids. With 6 bases removed from V and 0 bases from J, the gap between germline ends came to 12 bases. Germline V gene data show CDR1 as SGHRS and CDR2 as YFSETQ. In DNA, the CDR3 is TGCGCCAGCACCAAGACAGGCACAACTAATGAAAAACTGTTTTTT. Protein product: CASTKTGTTNEKLFF. Full variable domain (rest looked up from reference TRBV5-1 and TRBJ1-4): KAGVTQTPRYLIKTRGQQVTLSCSPISGHRSVSWYQQTPGQGLQFLFEYFSETQRNKGNFPGRFSGRQFSNSRSEMNVSTLELGDSALYLCASTKTGTTNEKLFFGSGTQLSVL.

The rearrangement joins TRBV28 to TRBJ2-7, with 12 bases fitting TRBD2. With V trimmed by 6 bases and J by 4 bases, 4 bases remained unmatched. The CDR3 loop spans 14 amino acids. In germline, CDR1 is MDHEN, CDR2 SYDVKM. The CDR3: CASRTSGSRYEQYF. Here the CDR3 DNA reads TGTGCCAGCAGGACTAGCGGGAGCCGATACGAGCAGTACTTC.

This chain links TRBV5-4 with TRBJ2-3, with D possibly being TRBD2 (5 bases). This CDR3 has 14 amino acids. Germline V gives CDR1 SGHNT, CDR2 YYREEE (reference sequence). Trimming cost V 1 base and J 0 bases, with 6 bases left between them. The CDR3 region is CASSLRTSTDTQYF. For the CDR3, the DNA is TGTGCCAGCAGCTTGCGGACTAGCACAGATACGCAGTATTTT. The entire variable domain, with the rest obtained from reference TRBV5-4 and TRBJ2-3, is as follows: ETGVTQSPTHLIKTRGQQVTLRCSSQSGHNTVSWYQQALGQGPQFIFQYYREEENGRGNFPPRFSGLQFPNYSSELNVNALELDDSALYLCASSLRTSTDTQYFGPGTRLTVL.

This sequence joins TRBV28 and TRBJ1-4; D gene unclear. The CDR3 is 13 residues long. The germline gives CDR1 MDHEN, CDR2 SYDVKM. Trimming cost V 5 bases and J 8 bases, with 12 bases left between them. The CDR3 here is CASSGLGREKLFF. CDR3 DNA sequence: TGTGCCAGCAGTGGGCTGGGTCGGGAAAAACTGTTTTTT.

This chain uses TRBV25-1 with TRBJ1-6; no clear D. The germline V gene encodes CDR1 MGHDK and CDR2 SYGVNS. V was pared by 2 bases and J by 5 bases, with 10 bases between. The CDR3 has 15 amino acids. CDR3 in amino acids: CASSERHNNNSPLHF. The CDR3 bases are TGTGCCAGCAGTGAAAGACACAATAATAATTCACCCCTCCACTTT.

The chain uses TRBV5-1 and TRBJ2-3; no clear D. The CDR3 is 14 amino acids. V was trimmed by 0 bases and J by 10 bases, leaving 15 bases between them. The germline gives CDR1 SGHRS, CDR2 YFSETQ. The CDR3 DNA follows: TGCGCCAGCAGCTTGGATGCCTTAGCTTGGGCGCAGTATTTT. Its protein is CASSLDALAWAQYF. Looking up the rest from reference TRBV5-1 and TRBJ2-3 gives the full variable domain: KAGVTQTPRYLIKTRGQQVTLSCSPISGHRSVSWYQQTPGQGLQFLFEYFSETQRNKGNFPGRFSGRQFSNSRSEMNVSTLELGDSALYLCASSLDALAWAQYFGPGTRLTVL.

This clone has only a few counts. J is TRBJ2-1 and V is TRBV29-1, with unresolved D. Germline CDR1 is SQVTM and CDR2 is ANQGSEA. The V and J ends lost 3 bases and 4 bases respectively, with 7 bases between them. The CDR3 is 12 amino acids. DNA for the CDR3: TGCAGCGTTGACCCCGGTTACAATGAGCAGTTCTTC. As protein: CSVDPGYNEQFF.

The chain carries TRBV7-9 and TRBJ2-1; 9 bases line up with TRBD1. Losses at the gene ends were 3 bases for V and 3 bases for J; bases not matched to a gene: 0. The CDR3 contains 14 residues. CDR1 and CDR2 (germline): SEHNR, FQNEAQ (reference sequence). CDR3 sequence reads: CASSLGQGYNEQFF. The CDR3 region has the DNA TGTGCCAGCAGCTTGGGACAGGGCTACAATGAGCAGTTCTTC.